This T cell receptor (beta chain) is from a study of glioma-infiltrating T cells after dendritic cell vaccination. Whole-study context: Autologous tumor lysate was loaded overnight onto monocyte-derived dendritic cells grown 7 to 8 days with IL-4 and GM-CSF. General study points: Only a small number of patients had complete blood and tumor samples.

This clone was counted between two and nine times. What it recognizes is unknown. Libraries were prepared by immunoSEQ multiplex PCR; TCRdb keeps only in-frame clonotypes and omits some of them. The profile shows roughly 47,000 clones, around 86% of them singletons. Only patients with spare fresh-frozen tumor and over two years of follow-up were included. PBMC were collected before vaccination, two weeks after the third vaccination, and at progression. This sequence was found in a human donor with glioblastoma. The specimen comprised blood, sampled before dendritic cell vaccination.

The CDR3 region is CASSEAGGMNTEAFF. CDR3 nucleotides: TGTGCCAGCAGTGAAGCCGGGGGAATGAACACTGAAGCTTTCTTT. This chain joins TRBV6-1 and TRBJ1-1, with D perhaps matching TRBD1 (5 bases). Germline lookup yields CDR1 MNHNS and CDR2 SASEGT. Trimming shortened V by 0 bases and J by 0 bases, and 8 bases separated the two germline ends. This CDR3 spans 15 amino acids.